The clone carrying this TCR beta chain has a handful of counts. The antigen remains undetermined. This specimen belongs to a study of blood T cells in healthy people across ages. Turning to the study itself: Every two T cells gave about one barcoded beta molecule via template switching. Findings of the study overall: Calculation of diversity from one million T cells yielded estimates considered to be underestimates. Observed TCR beta diversity per million T cells went down as age went up. This fall followed a roughly linear course with age.

All donors came from Russia, were Caucasian and healthy, and spanned ages roughly 6 to 100. A sample-barcoded 5' primer and a J-beta primer mix were used in a second PCR of about 7 to 12 cycles. Using its own MiXCR run on the 5' RACE reads, TCRdb lists one record per CDR3 protein. The top ten hold roughly 7.9% of the sample, which has about 1,400,000 distinct CDR3 sequences, approximately 38% seen once. CDR1 is MNHEY, CDR2 SVGAGI, per germline. The CDR3 contains 16 residues. V was shortened by 6 bases and J by 0 bases, with 15 bases between the two germline ends. The V and J genes are TRBV6-5 and TRBJ1-5; perhaps TRBD1 as D (6 bases). This clonotype was obtained from a woman between 18 and 29 years old in good health. The sequenced sample consisted of blood. CDR3 region: CASRGGQQYSNQPQHF. As DNA, the CDR3 is TGTGCCAGCAGGGGAGGACAGCAATATAGCAATCAGCCCCAGCATTTT.